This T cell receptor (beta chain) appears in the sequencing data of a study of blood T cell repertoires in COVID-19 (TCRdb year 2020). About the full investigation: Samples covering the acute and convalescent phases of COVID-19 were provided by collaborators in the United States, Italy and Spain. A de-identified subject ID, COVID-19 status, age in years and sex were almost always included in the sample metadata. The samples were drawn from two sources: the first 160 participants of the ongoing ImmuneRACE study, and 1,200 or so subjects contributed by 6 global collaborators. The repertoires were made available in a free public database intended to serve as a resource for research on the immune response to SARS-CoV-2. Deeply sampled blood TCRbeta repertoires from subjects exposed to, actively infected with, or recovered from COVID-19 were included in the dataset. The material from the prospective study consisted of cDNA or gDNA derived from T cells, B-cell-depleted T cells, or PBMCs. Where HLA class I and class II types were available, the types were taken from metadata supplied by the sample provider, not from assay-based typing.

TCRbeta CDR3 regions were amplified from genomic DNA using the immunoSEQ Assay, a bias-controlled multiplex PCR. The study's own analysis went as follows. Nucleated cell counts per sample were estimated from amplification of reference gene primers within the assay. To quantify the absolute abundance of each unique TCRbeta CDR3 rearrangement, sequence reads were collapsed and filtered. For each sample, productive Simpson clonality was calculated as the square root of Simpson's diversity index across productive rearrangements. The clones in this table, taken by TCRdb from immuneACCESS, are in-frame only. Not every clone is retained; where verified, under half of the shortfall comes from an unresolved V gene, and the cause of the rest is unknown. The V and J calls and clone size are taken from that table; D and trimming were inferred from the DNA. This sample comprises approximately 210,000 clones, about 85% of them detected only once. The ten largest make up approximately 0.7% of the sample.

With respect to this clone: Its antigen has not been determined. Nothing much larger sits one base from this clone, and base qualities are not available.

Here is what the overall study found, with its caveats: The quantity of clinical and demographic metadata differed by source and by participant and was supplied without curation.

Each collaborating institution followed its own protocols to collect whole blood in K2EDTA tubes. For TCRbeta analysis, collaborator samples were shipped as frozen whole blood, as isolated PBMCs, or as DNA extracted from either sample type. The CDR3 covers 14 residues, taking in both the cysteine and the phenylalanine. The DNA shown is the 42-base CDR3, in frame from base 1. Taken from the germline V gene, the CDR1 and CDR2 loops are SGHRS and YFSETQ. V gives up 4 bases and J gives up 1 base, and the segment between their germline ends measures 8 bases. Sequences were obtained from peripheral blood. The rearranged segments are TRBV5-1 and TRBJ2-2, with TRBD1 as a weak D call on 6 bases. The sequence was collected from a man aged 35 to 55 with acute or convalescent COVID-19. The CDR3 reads CASSPGQNTGELFF. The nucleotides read TGCGCCAGCAGCCCGGGACAGAACACCGGGGAGCTGTTTTTT.